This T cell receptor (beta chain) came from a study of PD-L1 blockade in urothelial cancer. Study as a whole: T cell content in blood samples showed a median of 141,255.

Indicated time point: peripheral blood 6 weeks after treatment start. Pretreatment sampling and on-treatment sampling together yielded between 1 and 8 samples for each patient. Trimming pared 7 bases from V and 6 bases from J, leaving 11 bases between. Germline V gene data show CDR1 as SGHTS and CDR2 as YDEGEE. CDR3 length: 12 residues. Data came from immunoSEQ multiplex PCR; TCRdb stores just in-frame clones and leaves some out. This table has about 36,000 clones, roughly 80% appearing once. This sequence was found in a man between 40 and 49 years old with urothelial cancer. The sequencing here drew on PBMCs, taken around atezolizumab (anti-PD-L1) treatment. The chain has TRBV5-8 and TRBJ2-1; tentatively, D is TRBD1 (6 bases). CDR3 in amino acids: CASEGDRNEQFF. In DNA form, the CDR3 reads TGTGCCAGCGAGGGGGATCGCAATGAGCAGTTCTTC.